This T cell receptor beta chain was sequenced during a study of blood T cell repertoires in COVID-19. Study-wide context: Specimens from acute and convalescent COVID-19 originated in the United States, Italy and Spain. Sources were T cells, B-cell-depleted T cells, or PBMCs; the material itself was cDNA or gDNA.

A single count supports this clone. Trimming pared 3 bases from V and 0 bases from J, leaving 9 bases between. The CDR3 loop spans 14 amino acids. In germline, CDR1 is SGHDT, CDR2 YYEEEE. As processed by the authors: Amplified reference gene primers provided the basis for estimating nucleated cell counts. Sequencing used immunoSEQ multiplex PCR; TCRdb keeps in-frame clones, though not all of them. That table is the source of V, J and clone size, and D and trimming were worked out from the DNA. In the table there are about 160,000 clones, about 89% of which are singletons. This clonotype originated in a man in his fifties or sixties with acute or convalescent COVID-19. The chain uses TRBV5-6 and TRBJ1-1; D not resolved. The sample comprised peripheral blood. In DNA form, the CDR3 reads TGTGCCAGCAGCTCAGACACCCTGAACACTGAAGCTTTCTTT. Amino acids: CASSSDTLNTEAFF. The variable domain in full, completed from reference TRBV5-6 and TRBJ1-1, reads DAGVTQSPTHLIKTRGQQVTLRCSPKSGHDTVSWYQQALGQGPQFIFQYYEEEERQRGNFPDRFSGHQFPNYSSELNVNALLLGDSALYLCASSSDTLNTEAFFGQGTRLTVV.